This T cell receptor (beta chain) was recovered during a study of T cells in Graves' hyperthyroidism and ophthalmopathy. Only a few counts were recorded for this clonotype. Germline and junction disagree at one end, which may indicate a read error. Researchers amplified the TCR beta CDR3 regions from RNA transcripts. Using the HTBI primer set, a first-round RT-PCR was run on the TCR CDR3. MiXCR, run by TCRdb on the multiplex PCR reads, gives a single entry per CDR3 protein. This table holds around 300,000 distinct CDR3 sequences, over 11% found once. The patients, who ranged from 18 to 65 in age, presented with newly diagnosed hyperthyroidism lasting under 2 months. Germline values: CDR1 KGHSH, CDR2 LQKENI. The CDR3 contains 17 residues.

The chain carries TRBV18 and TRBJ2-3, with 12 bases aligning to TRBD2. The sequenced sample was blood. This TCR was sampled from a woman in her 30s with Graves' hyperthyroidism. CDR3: CASSLGLAGTGTDTEYF. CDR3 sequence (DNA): TGTGCCAGCTCTCTTGGACTAGCGGGAACGGGGACAGATACGGAGTATTTT.